Following are 28 T cell receptor beta chains from one sample sequenced in a study of Tregs in tolerant kidney transplant recipients. TCRdb's table, derived via immunoSEQ multiplex PCR, lists solely in-frame clones and lacks some. The sample lists 240,000 or so clones; more than 65% were seen once. The sample taken for sequencing was CD4+ T cells from blood. These receptors all stem from a human donor in good health.

The gene calls are TRBV29-1 and TRBJ2-5; D might be TRBD2 (7 bases). The CDR3 sequence is 15 residues long. Germline V gives CDR1 SQVTM, CDR2 ANQGSEA. Trimming removed 1 base at V and 5 bases at J, with 17 bases between. CDR3 in DNA: TGCAGCGTTGAAGTCGGCGGGAGTAGGGGGGAGACCCAGTACTTC. Amino acid sequence: CSVEVGGSRGETQYF.

The chain employs TRBV7-2 and TRBJ2-7; D may be TRBD1 (8 bases). The CDR3 is made up of 14 amino acids. The V end was cut by 5 bases, the J end by 1 base, with 12 bases between. Per germline, CDR1 SGHTA and CDR2 FQGNSA. The CDR3 spells CASSQQGGSYEQYF. The CDR3 region has the DNA TGTGCCAGCAGCCAACAGGGGGGGTCCTACGAGCAGTACTTC.

The gene calls are TRBV5-1 and TRBJ1-3; 11 nucleotides agree with TRBD1. This CDR3 contains 15 residues. V lost 2 bases, J lost 8 bases, and 6 bases stayed unmatched. Per germline, CDR1 SGHRS and CDR2 YFSETQ. As DNA, the CDR3 is TGCGCCAGCAGCTTAGTGGACAGGGGGCGAGACACCATATATTTT. Translated: CASSLVDRGRDTIYF.

The chain is built from TRBV5-1 and TRBJ2-4, with D tentatively TRBD1 (6 bases). This CDR3 is built from 18 residues. CDR1 is SGHRS, CDR2 YFSETQ, per germline. Deletions cut 4 bases from V and 0 bases from J, with 20 bases between. The CDR3 coding sequence is TGCGCCAGCAGCCAAACGACAGGACCTACTATAGCCAAAAACATTCAGTACTTC. This translates into CASSQTTGPTIAKNIQYF.

The J gene is TRBJ1-5, the V gene TRBV2; D unclear. The V and J ends lost 5 bases and 3 bases respectively, with 14 bases between them. Germline V gene lookup returns CDR1 SNHLY and CDR2 FYNNEI. The CDR3 contains 15 residues. CDR3 nucleotide sequence: TGTGCCAGCAGTTGTCTGGGAGGGAACAATCAGCCCCAGCATTTT. It codes for CASSCLGGNNQPQHF.

The rearrangement joins TRBV12-5 to TRBJ2-1, with no clear D. Germline CDR1 is LGHNT and CDR2 is FRNRAP. This CDR3 has 14 amino acids. The V end was cut by 4 bases, the J end by 7 bases, with 14 bases between. The CDR3 region has the DNA TGTGCTAGTGGTTCCACGTCACCTCGGAATGAGCAGTTCTTC. Amino acids: CASGSTSPRNEQFF.

This sequence joins TRBV6-5 and TRBJ2-1, with 9 bases lining up with TRBD1. This CDR3 region has 16 residues. Germline CDR1 is MNHEY and CDR2 is SVGAGI. V shed 0 bases and J 4 bases; nucleotides not matched to a gene: 4. CDR3 sequence (DNA): TGTGCCAGCAGTTACTCGGGGACAGGGATATACAATGAGCAGTTCTTC. Residues: CASSYSGTGIYNEQFF.

The rearrangement links TRBV2 to TRBJ2-7; unclear D gene. Germline values: CDR1 SNHLY, CDR2 FYNNEI. Trimming shortened V by 3 bases and J by 8 bases, and 17 bases separated the two germline ends. The CDR3 contains 14 residues. The CDR3 spells CASSDGSGFNKQYF. Written as DNA, the CDR3 is TGTGCCAGCAGTGACGGATCCGGGTTTAACAAGCAGTACTTC.

The chain is built from TRBV5-6 and TRBJ2-5; tentative D call: TRBD2 (6 bases). V lost 3 bases and J 3 bases, leaving 6 bases between the germline ends. Germline CDR1 reads SGHDT; CDR2 reads YYEEEE. This CDR3 contains 12 residues. CDR3: CASSWREETQYF. The CDR3 nucleotides read TGTGCCAGCAGCTGGAGGGAAGAGACCCAGTACTTC.

The chain has TRBV7-8 and TRBJ2-1, with 11 bases identical to TRBD2. Losses at the gene ends were 6 bases for V and 2 bases for J; bases not matched to a gene: 6. The CDR3 has 16 residues. Per the germline V gene, CDR1 is SGHVS and CDR2 is FQNEAQ. The CDR3 spells CASSPIAGGTYNEQFF. The CDR3 DNA is TGTGCCAGCAGTCCAATAGCGGGGGGGACCTACAATGAGCAGTTCTTC.

The chain links TRBV7-6 to TRBJ2-2; 9 bases agree with TRBD1. V lost 5 bases, J lost 7 bases, and 11 bases stayed unmatched. Germline V gives CDR1 SGHVS, CDR2 FNYEAQ. This CDR3 region has 16 residues. CDR3 sequence reads: CASSQATDRGYGELFF. CDR3 in DNA: TGTGCCAGCAGCCAGGCCACGGACAGGGGTTACGGGGAGCTGTTTTTT.

This clone was observed a handful of times. This chain uses TRBV5-1 with TRBJ2-4, with D possibly being TRBD2 (6 bases). The CDR3 has 16 amino acids. Trimming left V 4 bases short and J 0 bases short, with 14 bases between. From germline, CDR1 is SGHRS and CDR2 YFSETQ. The CDR3 loop reads CASSPASGLAKNIQYF. The DNA for the CDR3 is TGCGCCAGCAGCCCTGCCTCGGGACTAGCCAAAAACATTCAGTACTTC.

This rearrangement joins TRBV10-3 to TRBJ2-1; TRBD2 matches 9 bases. Germline V gene sequence: CDR1 ENHRY, CDR2 SYGVKD. The CDR3 has 17 amino acids. The CDR3, as DNA: TGTGCTATCGAAACGATGGCGGGAGGGCCGAGTGACAATGAGCAGTTCTTC. It codes for CAIETMAGGPSDNEQFF.

Only one count was recorded for this clone. The CDR3 DNA is TGTGCCAGCAGCTTATCCCAACCGCAGTATTTT. This gives the protein CASSLSQPQYF. V gene TRBV11-2 combines with J gene TRBJ2-3; D remains unclear. The germline gives CDR1 SGHAT, CDR2 FQNNGV. The V gene lost 2 bases and the J gene lost 10 bases, with 7 bases spanning the gap. The CDR3 contains 11 residues. Full variable domain (remainder filled in from reference TRBV11-2 and TRBJ2-3): EAGVAQSPRYKIIEKRQSVAFWCNPISGHATLYWYQQILGQGPKLLIQFQNNGVVDDSQLPKDRFSAERLKGVDSTLKIQPAKLEDSAVYLCASSLSQPQYFGPGTRLTVL.

The rearrangement joins TRBV18 to TRBJ2-1; possibly TRBD2 for D (7 bases). The V end was cut by 3 bases, the J end by 3 bases, with 15 bases between. Germline lookup yields CDR1 KGHSH and CDR2 LQKENI. CDR3 length equals 16 residues. CDR3 loop: CASSPASGGGYNEQFF. CDR3 coding DNA: TGTGCCAGCTCACCGGCTAGCGGAGGGGGCTACAATGAGCAGTTCTTC.

The chain carries TRBV5-1 and TRBJ2-2, with 7 bases lining up with TRBD1. The V gene end was trimmed by 4 bases and the J gene end by 2 bases; junction bases not matched to a gene: 8. From germline, CDR1 is SGHRS and CDR2 YFSETQ. CDR3 length: 16 residues. CDR3 nucleotide sequence: TGCGCCAGCAGCCCCGTGACAGGGTTAAACACCGGGGAGCTGTTTTTT. Its protein product is CASSPVTGLNTGELFF. The whole variable domain, remainder taken from reference TRBV5-1 and TRBJ2-2, is KAGVTQTPRYLIKTRGQQVTLSCSPISGHRSVSWYQQTPGQGLQFLFEYFSETQRNKGNFPGRFSGRQFSNSRSEMNVSTLELGDSALYLCASSPVTGLNTGELFFGEGSRLTVL.

The rearrangement links TRBV7-9 to TRBJ1-2; 8 nucleotides match TRBD1. The CDR3 consists of 14 residues. In germline, CDR1 is SEHNR, CDR2 FQNEAQ (reference sequence). V was pared by 5 bases and J by 5 bases, with 7 bases of the junction left unmatched. In DNA form, the CDR3 reads TGTGCCAGCAGCCCGGACAGGGAATATTATGGCTACACCTTC. Residues: CASSPDREYYGYTF.

V gene TRBV4-3 combines with J gene TRBJ1-3; tentative D call: TRBD1 (5 bases). CDR3 length equals 15 residues. Trimming took 3 bases from V and 3 from J, leaving 12 bases between them. Germline V gene lookup returns CDR1 LGHNA and CDR2 YSLEER. Here the CDR3 DNA reads TGCGCCAGCAGCCAGAGGACACTTGGTGGAAACACCATATATTTT. Its protein product is CASSQRTLGGNTIYF.

The V call is TRBV18, the J call TRBJ2-2, with D possibly being TRBD1 (6 bases). V dropped 1 base and J dropped 1 base, with 13 bases sitting between them. CDR1 KGHSH and CDR2 LQKENI come from the germline V gene. This CDR3 contains 17 residues. CDR3 sequence (DNA): TGTGCCAGCTCACCACTGAGACCGACAGGGAACACCGGGGAGCTGTTTTTT. It encodes CASSPLRPTGNTGELFF. The full variable domain, rest sourced from reference TRBV18 and TRBJ2-2, is NAGVMQNPRHLVRRRGQEARLRCSPMKGHSHVYWYRQLPEEGLKFMVYLQKENIIDESGMPKERFSAEFPKEGPSILRIQQVVRGDSAAYFCASSPLRPTGNTGELFFGEGSRLTVL.

The V call is TRBV2, the J call TRBJ1-1; unclear D gene. The V and J ends lost 7 bases and 11 bases respectively, with 23 bases between them. The germline CDR1 and CDR2 sequences are SNHLY and FYNNEI. The CDR3 spans 14 residues. The CDR3 reads CASTAGVPTFGAFF. DNA of the CDR3: TGTGCCAGCACAGCCGGGGTCCCGACCTTCGGCGCTTTCTTT.

V is TRBV6-1 and J is TRBJ2-1; D remains ambiguous. The CDR3 length is 14 residues. V lost 4 bases and J lost 4, with 11 bases in between. Germline CDR1 is MNHNS and CDR2 is SASEGT. The CDR3 nucleotides are TGTGCCAGCAGTGTAGAGACATATTACAATGAGCAGTTCTTC. It codes for CASSVETYYNEQFF.

The chain is built from TRBV5-4 and TRBJ2-1; D is perhaps TRBD1 or TRBD2 (5 bases each). Per germline, CDR1 SGHNT and CDR2 YYREEE (reference sequence). V was shortened by 3 bases and J by 0 bases, with 10 bases between the two germline ends. The CDR3 contains 15 residues. In DNA, the CDR3 is TGTGCCAGCAGCTGGGACCAGGGCTCCTACAATGAGCAGTTCTTC. Protein: CASSWDQGSYNEQFF.

The CDR3 loop is CASSFTSGTSQETQYF. DNA of the CDR3: TGCGCCAGCAGCTTCACTAGCGGAACAAGCCAAGAGACCCAGTACTTC. V gene TRBV5-1 combines with J gene TRBJ2-5; 8 bases agree with TRBD2. This CDR3 is 16 amino acids long. Germline trimming cut 2 bases from V and 1 base from J; bases unmatched to any gene: 7. Germline V gene data show CDR1 as SGHRS and CDR2 as YFSETQ.

This chain uses TRBV21-1 with TRBJ1-3; the D call in the table, TRBD1, was not verified against the DNA. TRBV21-1 is deemed a pseudogene. The CDR3 has 14 residues. The chain's CDR3 is CASSDTVSGNTIYF. The DNA for the CDR3 is TGTGCCAGCTCGGACACGGTATCTGGGAACACCATATATTTT.

The genes are TRBV9 and TRBJ2-7, with 10 positions matching TRBD1. Trimming removed 3 bases from V and 7 bases from J; junction bases left unmatched: 4. Germline-derived CDR1 and CDR2 are SGDLS and YYNGEE. There are 13 residues in the CDR3. CDR3 bases: TGTGCCAGCAGCGGACAGGGGGCGGGGGAGCAGTACTTC. The encoded protein is CASSGQGAGEQYF.

This chain links TRBV20-1 with TRBJ1-2; possibly TRBD1 for D (6 bases). V lost 5 bases and J 9 bases, leaving 13 bases between the germline ends. The CDR3 loop spans 11 amino acids. Germline V gene data show CDR1 as DFQATT and CDR2 as SNEGSKA (reference sequence). CDR3 sequence: CSAPDSYSYTF. DNA of the CDR3: TGCAGTGCTCCGGACAGCTACAGCTACACCTTC.

The chain recombines TRBV5-4 with TRBJ1-5; D uncertain. From germline, CDR1 is SGHNT and CDR2 YYREEE (reference sequence). The CDR3 has 13 residues. The germline V and J ends were trimmed by 3 bases and 4 bases, with 8 bases remaining between them. The DNA for the CDR3 is TGTGCCAGCAGCTCCGGAGTGAATCAGCCCCAGCATTTT. It specifies CASSSGVNQPQHF.

The chain combines TRBV25-1 with TRBJ2-1, with D unresolved. V lost 1 base, J lost 10 bases, and 17 bases lay in between. This CDR3 spans 15 amino acids. Germline V gene lookup returns CDR1 MGHDK and CDR2 SYGVNS. CDR3 DNA sequence: TGTGCCAGCAGTGAATTTCCGGGTTCGAGGATCGAGCAGTTCTTC. Translated, it gives CASSEFPGSRIEQFF. The whole variable domain, remainder taken from reference TRBV25-1 and TRBJ2-1, is EADIYQTPRYLVIGTGKKITLECSQTMGHDKMYWYQQDPGMELHLIHYSYGVNSTEKGDLSSESTVSRIRTEHFPLTLESARPSHTSQYLCASSEFPGSRIEQFFGPGTRLTVL.